The next 4 T cell receptor beta chains were all read from a single sample in a study of shared clonotypes between healthy human individuals. Clones were read by immunoSEQ multiplex PCR, and TCRdb kept only the in-frame ones, dropping some. The sample has around 2.1 million clones; about 93% are singletons. Terminally differentiated effector memory CD45RA+ cells were excluded from the naive CD8 cells, which were CD45RO-negative and positively selected for CCR7. Sequencing was carried out using naive CD8+ T cells from PBMCs. All receptors derive from a man aged 18 to 29 in good health. Some clones in this sample may be carry-over from other donors' samples.

The J gene is TRBJ2-3, the V gene TRBV7-9, with D possibly matching TRBD2 (5 bases). Trimming shortened V by 4 bases and J by 0 bases, and 14 bases separated the two germline ends. The CDR3 length is 16 residues. Germline V gives CDR1 SEHNR, CDR2 FQNEAQ (reference sequence). CDR3 protein: CASSYLPGSSTDTQYF. The CDR3 bases are TGTGCCAGCAGCTATCTACCGGGGTCTAGCACAGATACGCAGTATTTT. The complete variable domain, with remaining parts taken from reference TRBV7-9 and TRBJ2-3, reads DTGVSQNPRHKITKRGQNVTFRCDPISEHNRLYWYRQTLGQGPEFLTYFQNEAQLEKSRLLSDRFSAERPKGSFSTLEIQRTEQGDSAMYLCASSYLPGSSTDTQYFGPGTRLTVL.

This chain joins TRBV29-1 and TRBJ2-1; D possibly corresponds to TRBD1 (6 bases). This CDR3 has 14 amino acids. Germline loops: CDR1 SQVTM, CDR2 ANQGSEA. V gave up 3 bases and J gave up 11 bases, with 20 bases separating them. The CDR3 DNA follows: TGCAGCGTTGACTCACGGGACACCCTACATAAGCAGTTCTTC. It yields the protein CSVDSRDTLHKQFF.

The rearrangement uses TRBV28 and TRBJ2-7; D tentatively reads TRBD1 or TRBD2 (5 bases each). Trimming took off 4 bases at V and 5 bases at J, with 15 bases between the two ends. The CDR3 has 14 residues. Germline V gene lookup returns CDR1 MDHEN and CDR2 SYDVKM. The CDR3 region has the DNA TGTGCCAGCAGTTCCCCGTGGGGGTCGGACGAGCAGTACTTC. As protein: CASSSPWGSDEQYF.

This chain joins TRBV9 and TRBJ2-1; either TRBD1 or TRBD2 may fit D (6 bases each). The CDR3 is 14 residues long. Germline values: CDR1 SGDLS, CDR2 YYNGEE. Trimming pared 2 bases from V and 10 bases from J, leaving 16 bases between. The CDR3 region has the DNA TGTGCCAGCAGCGTGGGGGGCTACCCAGGAGAGCAGTTCTTC. The encoded protein is CASSVGGYPGEQFF.